This entry describes one T cell receptor beta chain. Its specificity is not known. Per the germline V gene, CDR1 is SGHTA and CDR2 is FQGNSA. The CDR3 totals 16 residues. V shed 1 base and J 3 bases; nucleotides not matched to a gene: 4. This sample was taken from a study of T cell responses to AZD1222 COVID-19 vaccine. Points from the study as a whole: The study reported that nearly half of spike-specific TCRs target unmutated variant regions. Seropositive status at baseline applied to only six AZD1222 recipients.

Clones were read by immunoSEQ multiplex PCR, and TCRdb kept only the in-frame ones, dropping some. The table includes about 140,000 clones, 85% to 95% detected once. The TCR comes from an adult in good health. Sample: peripheral blood, taken on day 0 of AZD1222 vaccination. V and J are TRBV7-2 and TRBJ2-5, with TRBD2 matching 11 bases. The CDR3 sequence: CASSLVTSGGKETQYF. CDR3 bases: TGTGCCAGCAGCTTAGTTACTAGCGGGGGTAAAGAGACCCAGTACTTC.